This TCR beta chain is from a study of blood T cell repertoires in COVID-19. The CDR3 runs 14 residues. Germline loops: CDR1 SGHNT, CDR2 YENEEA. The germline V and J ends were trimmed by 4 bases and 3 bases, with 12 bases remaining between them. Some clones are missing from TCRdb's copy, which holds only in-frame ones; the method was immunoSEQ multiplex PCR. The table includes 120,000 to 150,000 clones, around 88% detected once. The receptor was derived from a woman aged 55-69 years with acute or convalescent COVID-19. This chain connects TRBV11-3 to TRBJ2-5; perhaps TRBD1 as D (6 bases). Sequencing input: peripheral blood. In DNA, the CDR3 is TGTGCCAGCAGCTCGGGGACACGCGAAGAGACCCAGTACTTC. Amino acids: CASSSGTREETQYF.